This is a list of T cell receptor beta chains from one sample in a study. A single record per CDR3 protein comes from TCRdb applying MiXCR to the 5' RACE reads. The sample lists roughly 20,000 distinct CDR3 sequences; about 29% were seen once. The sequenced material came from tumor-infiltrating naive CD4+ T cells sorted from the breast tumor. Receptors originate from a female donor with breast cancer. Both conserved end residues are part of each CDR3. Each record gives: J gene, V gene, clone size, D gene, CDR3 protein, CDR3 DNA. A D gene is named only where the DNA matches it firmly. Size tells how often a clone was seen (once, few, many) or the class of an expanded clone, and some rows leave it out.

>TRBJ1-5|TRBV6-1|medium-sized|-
CASSEEGLVVGQPQHF
TGTGCCAGCAGTGAAGAAGGCTTGGTAGTCGGTCAGCCCCAGCATTTT
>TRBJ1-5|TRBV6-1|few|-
CASSPRGQHQPQHF
TGTGCCAGCAGTCCGAGAGGACAGCATCAGCCCCAGCATTTT
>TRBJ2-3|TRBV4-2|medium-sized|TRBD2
CASSQKKSRLAGKTDTQYF
TGTGCCAGCAGCCAAAAGAAGAGTAGACTAGCGGGAAAAACAGATACGCAGTATTTT
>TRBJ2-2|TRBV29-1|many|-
CSVGKGRDTGELFF
TGCAGCGTTGGTAAGGGGCGCGACACCGGGGAGCTGTTTTTT
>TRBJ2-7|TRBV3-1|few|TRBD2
CASSTRLAGDHEQYF
TGTGCCAGCAGCACCCGACTAGCGGGAGACCACGAGCAGTACTTC
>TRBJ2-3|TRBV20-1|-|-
CSASGTSTNTQYF
TGCAGTGCTAGCGGGACAAGCACAAATACGCAGTATTTT
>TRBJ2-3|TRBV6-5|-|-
CASSWAAGASDTQYF
TGTGCCAGCAGTTGGGCTGCGGGGGCATCAGATACGCAGTATTTT
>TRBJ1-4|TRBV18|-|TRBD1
CASSPRSQGATNEKLFF
TGTGCCAGCTCACCACGCTCTCAGGGGGCAACTAATGAAAAACTGTTTTTT
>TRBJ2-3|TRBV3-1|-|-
CASSQLYTDTQYF
TGTGCCAGCAGCCAACTATACACAGATACGCAGTATTTT
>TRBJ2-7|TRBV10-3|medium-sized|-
CAINDLLTYEQYF
TGTGCCATCAACGACCTACTCACTTACGAGCAGTACTTC
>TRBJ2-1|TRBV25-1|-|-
CASSPPGGTYNEQFF
TGTGCCAGCAGTCCCCCCGGCGGGACTTACAATGAGCAGTTCTTC
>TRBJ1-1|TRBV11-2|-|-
CASSLQGGNTEAFF
TGTGCCAGCAGCCTGCAGGGAGGGAACACTGAAGCTTTCTTT
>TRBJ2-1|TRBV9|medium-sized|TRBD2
CASKRDGYNEQFF
TGTGCCAGCAAGCGGGACGGGTACAATGAGCAGTTCTTC
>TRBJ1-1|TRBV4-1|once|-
CASSQDPTGSLMNTEAFF
TGCGCCAGCAGCCAAGATCCAACGGGATCCCTTATGAACACTGAAGCTTTCTTT